Each of the 22 T cell receptor beta chains below was sequenced from the same sample in a study of blood T cell repertoires in COVID-19. Libraries were prepared by immunoSEQ multiplex PCR; TCRdb keeps only in-frame clonotypes and omits some of them. The sample contains 130,000 to 150,000 clones, about 80% of which appear only once. The specimen was peripheral blood. The source is a human donor in a cohort sampled during active COVID-19.

Points on this clone: Different DNA sequences within this sample yield the same CDR3. V and J are TRBV4-3 and TRBJ1-4, with D unclear. Germline lookup yields CDR1 LGHNA and CDR2 YSLEER. Trimming stripped 0 bases from V and 6 bases from J, with 14 bases between. The CDR3 consists of 16 residues. The DNA for the CDR3 is TGCGCCAGCAGCCAAGATTTAGGAGGTACCTATGAAAAACTGTTTTTT. Translation gives CASSQDLGGTYEKLFF.

The genes are TRBV18 and TRBJ2-1; tentatively, D is TRBD1 (5 bases). CDR1 is KGHSH and CDR2 is LQKENI in the germline V gene. The CDR3 spans 15 residues. Trimming removed 4 bases from V and 0 bases from J, with 10 bases in between. CDR3 nucleotides: TGTGCCAGCTCACTCGACAGTACCTCCTACAATGAGCAGTTCTTC. This codes for CASSLDSTSYNEQFF.

The chain recombines TRBV6-5 with TRBJ1-1, with TRBD1 as a possible D gene (5 bases). Germline V gives CDR1 MNHEY, CDR2 SVGAGI. CDR3 length: 15 amino acids. V lost 2 bases and J 10 bases, leaving 20 bases between the germline ends. The CDR3 is CASSYSAGEGTGAFF. CDR3 bases: TGTGCCAGCAGTTACAGTGCGGGGGAGGGGACCGGAGCTTTCTTT.

The chain combines TRBV11-3 with TRBJ2-3; D is possibly TRBD2 (5 bases). In germline, CDR1 is SGHNT, CDR2 YENEEA. V gave up 1 base and J gave up 0 bases, with 5 bases separating them. The CDR3 extends over 14 amino acids. The CDR3: CASSLAGSTDTQYF. The CDR3 bases are TGTGCCAGCAGCTTAGCGGGGAGCACAGATACGCAGTATTTT.

The sample holds one count of this clone. The chain combines TRBV18 with TRBJ1-6; TRBD1 aligns across 8 bases. Germline-derived CDR1 and CDR2 are KGHSH and LQKENI. The CDR3 loop spans 17 amino acids. Trimming took 5 bases from V and 0 from J; bases not matched to a gene: 6. CDR3 DNA: TGTGCCAGCTCAAGGGACAGGAGGCACTCCTATAATTCACCCCTCCACTTT. Translation gives CASSRDRRHSYNSPLHF.

This clone has a handful of counts. The V gene is TRBV30, the J gene TRBJ1-4; weak D call: TRBD1 (5 bases). The CDR3 loop spans 14 amino acids. V lost 2 bases and J 7 bases, leaving 14 bases between the germline ends. Germline CDR1 is GTSNPN and CDR2 is SVGIG (reference sequence). The CDR3 spells CAWSRQSAFEKLFF. The CDR3 bases are TGTGCCTGGAGTCGACAGTCCGCCTTTGAAAAACTGTTTTTT.

In its sample, this clone is large. The gene calls are TRBV4-2 and TRBJ1-4; D gene uncertain. Germline values: CDR1 LGHNA, CDR2 YNFKEQ. The CDR3 extends over 15 amino acids. Trimming shortened V by 0 bases and J by 7 bases, and 12 bases separated the two germline ends. The CDR3 nucleotides read TGTGCCAGCAGCCAAGAAGAGGGCGGGAGTGAAAAACTGTTTTTT. Translating it yields CASSQEEGGSEKLFF.

The gene calls are TRBV7-9 and TRBJ1-5, with 9 bases matching TRBD1. Trimming removed 5 bases from V and 9 bases from J; junction bases left unmatched: 5. The CDR3 extends over 13 amino acids. Per germline, CDR1 SEHNR and CDR2 FQNEAQ (reference sequence). CDR3 DNA: TGTGCCAGCAGCAGGGACAGGGTCCTGCCCCAGCATTTT. Translated: CASSRDRVLPQHF.

V and J are TRBV6-1 and TRBJ1-2, with 11 bases lining up with TRBD1. Germline V gives CDR1 MNHNS, CDR2 SASEGT. Trimming cost V 3 bases and J 10 bases; bases outside gene matches: 19. The CDR3 loop spans 18 amino acids. The CDR3 coding sequence is TGTGCCAGCAGTGATACCGGGACAGGGGGTACGACCTGGGGGACCTACACCTTC. This translates into CASSDTGTGGTTWGTYTF.

The gene calls are TRBV7-6 and TRBJ2-5; 9 bases map to TRBD1. With V trimmed by 5 bases and J by 3 bases, 19 bases remained unmatched. Germline CDR1 and CDR2: SGHVS and FNYEAQ. CDR3 length equals 19 residues. CDR3 in amino acids: CASSKRMRTGDGPEETQYF. CDR3 DNA sequence: TGTGCCAGCAGCAAGAGGATGAGGACAGGGGATGGGCCTGAAGAGACCCAGTACTTC.

The V call is TRBV9, the J call TRBJ2-1; D possibly corresponds to TRBD2 (5 bases). This CDR3 is built from 14 residues. Per germline, CDR1 SGDLS and CDR2 YYNGEE. The ends were cut back, 3 bases at V and 10 bases at J, with 17 bases in the middle. CDR3 nucleotide sequence: TGTGCCAGCAGCGGACTAACCCCTCCATTAGAGCAGTTCTTC. It codes for CASSGLTPPLEQFF.

V gene TRBV12-5 combines with J gene TRBJ1-1; D may be TRBD1 (5 bases). Germline V gene data show CDR1 as LGHNT and CDR2 as FRNRAP. This CDR3 is 15 amino acids long. V dropped 3 bases and J dropped 1 base, with 12 bases sitting between them. CDR3 bases: TGTGCTAGTGGTTTCAGGGTAACGGGGAACACTGAAGCTTTCTTT. Its translation is CASGFRVTGNTEAFF.

The gene calls are TRBV4-2 and TRBJ2-2, with TRBD1 identical over 11 bases. Unmatched junction bases numbered 3, after V lost 2 bases and J lost 4 bases. CDR3 size: 16 residues. Germline CDR1 LGHNA, CDR2 YNFKEQ. The CDR3 reads CASSQPGQGGTGELFF. Here the CDR3 DNA reads TGTGCCAGCAGCCAACCGGGACAGGGGGGCACCGGGGAGCTGTTTTTT.

A note on this clone: This CDR3 is also generated by other DNA sequences in the sample. The rearrangement uses TRBV2 and TRBJ1-2; tentative D call: TRBD1 (5 bases). Germline CDR1 SNHLY, CDR2 FYNNEI. This CDR3 is built from 13 residues. Trimming removed 3 bases from V and 3 bases from J, with 8 bases in between. The CDR3 reads CASSDQGYYGYTF. CDR3 bases: TGTGCCAGCAGTGATCAGGGCTACTATGGCTACACCTTC.

This rearrangement joins TRBV4-2 to TRBJ1-2; no firm D call. CDR1 and CDR2 (germline): LGHNA, YNFKEQ. The ends were cut back, 0 bases at V and 5 bases at J, with 10 bases in the middle. CDR3 length equals 14 residues. Here the CDR3 reads CASSQDLVVYGYTF. The CDR3 DNA reads as TGTGCCAGCAGCCAAGATCTAGTGGTATATGGCTACACCTTC.

The chain employs TRBV7-9 and TRBJ2-5; D is possibly TRBD2 (5 bases). The CDR3 runs to 15 residues. V gave up 3 bases and J gave up 1 base, with 12 bases separating them. Germline lookup yields CDR1 SEHNR and CDR2 FQNEAQ (reference sequence). The CDR3: CASSLMGRGQETQYF. Here the CDR3 DNA reads TGTGCCAGCAGCTTGATGGGTCGGGGCCAAGAGACCCAGTACTTC.

The chain couples TRBV4-1 to TRBJ2-7; D is ambiguous. V was pared by 3 bases and J by 0 bases, with 9 bases between. This CDR3 is 14 amino acids long. CDR1 is MGHRA, CDR2 YSYEKL, per germline. CDR3: CASSHQADSYEQYF. The DNA for the CDR3 is TGCGCCAGCAGCCACCAGGCAGACTCCTACGAGCAGTACTTC.

The chain uses TRBV9 and TRBJ2-7; a weak D match, TRBD2 (5 bases). Per the germline V gene, CDR1 is SGDLS and CDR2 is YYNGEE. The CDR3 is 15 residues long. V was clipped by 4 bases and J by 7 bases, with 21 bases between them. CDR3 coding DNA: TGTGCCAGCAGCACCTCAGAGGCCGGCGGGTGGGAGCAGTACTTC. Protein: CASSTSEAGGWEQYF.

This sequence joins TRBV3-1 (or the pseudogene TRBV3-2) and TRBJ1-3; 9 bases are shared with TRBD1. CDR1 is LGHDT and CDR2 is YNNKEL in the germline V gene (reference sequence). V lost 2 bases to trimming and J lost 1 base; unmatched junction nucleotides: 6. The CDR3 is 17 residues long. The CDR3 sequence: CASSQTFGQGSGNTIYF. CDR3 DNA sequence: TGTGCCAGCAGCCAAACGTTCGGACAGGGGTCTGGAAACACCATATATTTT.

The chain has TRBV7-2 and TRBJ2-7, with D perhaps TRBD1 (6 bases). CDR1 is SGHTA and CDR2 is FQGNSA in the germline V gene. Trimming took off 1 base at V and 4 bases at J, with 11 bases between the two ends. CDR3 length equals 14 residues. DNA of the CDR3: TGTGCCAGCAGCTTAGAGCAGGGGTGGTACGAGCAGTACTTC. Translating it yields CASSLEQGWYEQYF.

The rearrangement links TRBV5-5 to TRBJ2-2; 8 nucleotides line up with TRBD2. CDR1 is SGHKS and CDR2 is YYEKEE in the germline V gene (reference sequence). V shed 2 bases and J 1 base; nucleotides not matched to a gene: 10. This CDR3 region has 18 residues. The CDR3 bases are TGTGCCAGCAGCTTAGGACGGGGGGGCCCACTGAACACCGGGGAGCTGTTTTTT. Its protein is CASSLGRGGPLNTGELFF.

The CDR3 sequence: CASSWDRGFEQYF. CDR3 sequence (DNA): TGTGCCAGCAGCTGGGACAGGGGTTTCGAGCAGTACTTC. The rearrangement joins TRBV5-6 to TRBJ2-7, with 10 bases fitting TRBD1. This CDR3 spans 13 amino acids. After removal of 3 bases from V and 6 bases from J, the junction contained 3 bases not matched to a gene. CDR1 is SGHDT, CDR2 YYEEEE, per germline.